The rows below give T cell receptor beta chains drawn from one sample of a study of blood T cell repertoires in COVID-19. The assay was immunoSEQ multiplex PCR, and TCRdb's table has in-frame clones only and misses some. The table has fewer than 100,000 clones, around nine tenths seen once. Sequences were obtained from peripheral blood. Receptor source: a human donor in a cohort sampled during active COVID-19. Both conserved end residues are part of each CDR3. A D gene is named only where the DNA matches it firmly. Clone size is stated in some rows and not others, as once, few, many or a class when expanded.

d_call	v_call	clone_size	j_call	cdr3_nt	cdr3_aa
.	TRBV19	.	TRBJ1-5	TGTGCCAGTAGTACCGGGTGGACATTCTCAAATCAGCCCCAGCATTTT	CASSTGWTFSNQPQHF
.	TRBV28	.	TRBJ1-1	TGTGCCAGCAGTTCAAGGGGCCGGAACACTGAAGCTTTCTTT	CASSSRGRNTEAFF
.	TRBV18	.	TRBJ1-3	TGTGCCAGCTCACTTACCCCCGACAGGTCGGCTGGAAACACCATATATTTT	CASSLTPDRSAGNTIYF
.	TRBV3-1/TRBV3-2	.	TRBJ1-3	TGTGCCAGCAGCTATTCGGACAGCCCCTCTGGAAACACCATATATTTT	CASSYSDSPSGNTIYF
.	TRBV19	.	TRBJ2-6	TGTGCCAGTAGTTCCAGGGTCTCTGGGGCCAACGTCCTGACTTTC	CASSSRVSGANVLTF
.	TRBV28	.	TRBJ2-7	TGTGCCAGCAGGCGGGGACCCCCCTACGAGCAGTACTTC	CASRRGPPYEQYF
.	TRBV6-2/TRBV6-3	few	TRBJ1-2	TGTGCCAGCAGCCCGAACTTGTCAGGGAACTATGGCTACACCTTC	CASSPNLSGNYGYTF
.	TRBV12-3/TRBV12-4	.	TRBJ1-2	TGTGCCAGCAGTTTCCAGGGCGTCTATGGCTACACCTTC	CASSFQGVYGYTF
.	TRBV29-1	.	TRBJ2-1	TGCAGCGTTGCAAATCCGGGAAGGGAATATGAGCAGTTCTTC	CSVANPGREYEQFF
TRBD1	TRBV11-2	once	TRBJ2-1	TGTGCCAGCAGCTTAGGGACAGGGTACTACAATGAGCAGTTCTTC	CASSLGTGYYNEQFF
TRBD1	TRBV28	.	TRBJ1-2	TGTGCCAGCATAGGAATCTCAGGGGGCTATGGCTACACCTTC	CASIGISGGYGYTF
TRBD1	TRBV10-3	.	TRBJ1-2	TGTGCCATCAGTGAGGGGACAGGGGTTAACTATGGCTACACCTTC	CAISEGTGVNYGYTF
TRBD2	TRBV5-1	.	TRBJ2-7	TGCGCCAGCAGCCGGACTAGCGGGAGGGCTTACGAGCAGTACTTC	CASSRTSGRAYEQYF
.	TRBV5-1	.	TRBJ1-6	TGCGCCAGCAGCTTACAGGTTAGCGGATATAATTCACCCCTCCACTTT	CASSLQVSGYNSPLHF
TRBD1	TRBV9	.	TRBJ2-2	TGTGCCAGCAGCGTAGTGGGACAGGGGTACACCGGGGAGCTGTTTTTT	CASSVVGQGYTGELFF
.	TRBV2	.	TRBJ2-7	TGTGCCAGCAAGCTAGACTACGAGCAGTACTTC	CASKLDYEQYF
TRBD2	TRBV9	.	TRBJ2-2	TGTGCCAGCAGCGTAGAGGATAGCGGGAGGTACACCGGGGAGCTGTTTTTT	CASSVEDSGRYTGELFF
.	TRBV19	.	TRBJ1-2	TGTGCCAGTAGTGGTGGAGACCCGGGGAACTATGGCTACACCTTC	CASSGGDPGNYGYTF
.	TRBV30	.	TRBJ2-1	TGTGCCTGGAGAGGGGCTCTCCCGGAGCAGTTCTTC	CAWRGALPEQFF
.	TRBV6-6	.	TRBJ2-7	TGTGCCAGCAGTTACCCCCAGGGGAAGGGCTACGAGCAGTACTTC	CASSYPQGKGYEQYF
.	TRBV20-1	.	TRBJ1-5	TGCAGTTCAGGGGATCGGCAGCCCCAGCATTTT	CSSGDRQPQHF
TRBD2	TRBV27	.	TRBJ2-1	TGTGCCAGCAGTCTGAGACTAGCGGGAGATGAGCAGTTCTTC	CASSLRLAGDEQFF
.	TRBV7-2	.	TRBJ2-3	TGTGCCAGCAGCCCAACCGGGACAACTAGCACAGATACGCAGTATTTT	CASSPTGTTSTDTQYF
.	TRBV28	.	TRBJ1-1	TGTGCCAGCAGCAGAGGGCGGGGGAACACTGAAGCTTTCTTT	CASSRGRGNTEAFF
TRBD1	TRBV6-4	.	TRBJ2-6	TGTGCCAGCAGCCTAAACAGGGGCCCAGCCAACGTCCTGACTTTC	CASSLNRGPANVLTF
TRBD1	TRBV5-4	.	TRBJ2-3	TGTGCCAGCAGCTTGGGACAGGGAAGGGCAACAGATACGCAGTATTTT	CASSLGQGRATDTQYF
TRBD1	TRBV29-1	.	TRBJ2-2	TGCAGCGTAATACAGGGGGCGCATACCGGGGAGCTGTTTTTT	CSVIQGAHTGELFF